These 9 T cell receptor beta chains were all obtained from the same sample, sequenced in a study of Ad26.COV2.S vaccination and SARS-CoV-2 variants. Treatment of the sample: 15 to 20 received Ad26.COV2.S at low or high dose, single or two shots; 5 received placebo; per-sample allocation not given. Collection of samples fell on day 63 after the first vaccine or placebo injection. Libraries were prepared by immunoSEQ multiplex PCR; TCRdb keeps only in-frame clonotypes and omits some of them. Here the sample spans about half a million clones, 80% to 90% being singletons. Here the sequenced sample was peripheral blood, taken in a trial of Ad26.COV2.S vaccine versus placebo. These receptor sequences come from a person aged 18-60 years who received the Ad26.COV2.S COVID-19 vaccine or a placebo.

V usage is TRBV6-5 and J usage is TRBJ1-2; 11 bases map to TRBD1. The ends lost 6 bases at V and 4 bases at J; junction bases unmatched: 4. Per germline, CDR1 MNHEY and CDR2 SVGAGI. CDR3 length: 14 amino acids. The CDR3 DNA reads TGTGCCAGCAGGCCGGGACAGGGGGTCTATGGCTACACCTTC. It codes for CASRPGQGVYGYTF.

This clone was observed once. CDR3 amino acids: CASKTGPTGTSGSTRNEQYF. CDR3 coding DNA: TGTGCCAGCAAAACGGGGCCTACCGGGACTAGCGGGAGTACTAGGAACGAGCAGTACTTC. The genes are TRBV28 and TRBJ2-7, with 14 bases aligning to TRBD2. Trimming removed 7 bases from V and 5 bases from J; junction bases left unmatched: 22. The CDR3 sequence is 20 residues long. Germline CDR1 is MDHEN and CDR2 is SYDVKM.

This rearrangement joins TRBV5-1 to TRBJ1-3; D might be TRBD1 (5 bases). Germline loops: CDR1 SGHRS, CDR2 YFSETQ. This CDR3 contains 15 residues. Between the trimmed V and J ends, which lost 4 bases and 4 bases, there was a span of 15 bases. The CDR3 loop reads CASSPLGAGGNTIYF. The CDR3 region has the DNA TGCGCCAGCAGCCCGCTCGGGGCGGGAGGAAACACCATATATTTT. The variable domain in full, with the rest retrieved from reference TRBV5-1 and TRBJ1-3, is KAGVTQTPRYLIKTRGQQVTLSCSPISGHRSVSWYQQTPGQGLQFLFEYFSETQRNKGNFPGRFSGRQFSNSRSEMNVSTLELGDSALYLCASSPLGAGGNTIYFGEGSWLTVV.

As for this clone: The junction departs from germline at one end; a sequencing error may be responsible. J is TRBJ2-3 and V is TRBV7-3, with 7 positions matching TRBD1. Germline V lookup: CDR1 SGHTA, CDR2 FQGTGA. The CDR3 length is 14 residues. DNA of the CDR3: TGTGCCAGCAGCGTAACAGGGGCAGGAGATACGCAGTATTTT. Translating gives CASSVTGAGDTQYF.

The rearrangement uses TRBV28 and TRBJ1-5; the D gene is possibly TRBD1 (5 bases). CDR1 and CDR2 from the germline V gene are MDHEN and SYDVKM. V was pared by 5 bases and J by 0 bases, with 14 bases between. The CDR3 runs 16 residues. The CDR3 region has the DNA TGTGCCAGCAGTAGTACAGGCGACTATAGCAATCAGCCCCAGCATTTT. Translating it yields CASSSTGDYSNQPQHF.

The chain links TRBV24-1 to TRBJ2-1; D is possibly TRBD2 (6 bases). The V gene's germline CDR1 is KGHDR and CDR2 SFDVKD. The V and J ends lost 3 bases and 7 bases respectively, with 18 bases between them. The CDR3 spans 16 residues. CDR3 nucleotide sequence: TGTGCCACCAGTGATCAACCGGGACTTCTTACAAATGAGCAGTTCTTC. Its protein is CATSDQPGLLTNEQFF.

The rearrangement links TRBV5-1 to TRBJ1-1; TRBD1 might be the D (5 bases). CDR1 is SGHRS and CDR2 is YFSETQ in the germline V gene. This CDR3 comprises 14 residues. Trimming pared 7 bases from V and 1 base from J, leaving 14 bases between. CDR3 coding DNA: TGCGCCAGCTACAGGATTCCGGGGAACACTGAAGCTTTCTTT. Translating gives CASYRIPGNTEAFF.

This rearrangement joins TRBV21-1 to TRBJ1-5. TRBV21-1 is described as a pseudogene. This CDR3 has 17 residues. The CDR3 DNA follows: TGTGCCAGCACCGAAATCGGGCCCGTAATGGGCAATCAGCCCCAGCATTTT. Residues: CASTEIGPVMGNQPQHF.

The chain joins TRBV4-1 to TRBJ2-3, with 15 bases fitting TRBD2. V dropped 0 bases and J dropped 4; count of bases not matched to a gene: 2. Germline-derived CDR1 and CDR2 are MGHRA and YSYEKL. The CDR3 runs 17 residues. CDR3: CASSQDGLAGGSDTQYF. CDR3 DNA: TGCGCCAGCAGCCAAGATGGACTAGCGGGGGGGTCAGATACGCAGTATTTT.